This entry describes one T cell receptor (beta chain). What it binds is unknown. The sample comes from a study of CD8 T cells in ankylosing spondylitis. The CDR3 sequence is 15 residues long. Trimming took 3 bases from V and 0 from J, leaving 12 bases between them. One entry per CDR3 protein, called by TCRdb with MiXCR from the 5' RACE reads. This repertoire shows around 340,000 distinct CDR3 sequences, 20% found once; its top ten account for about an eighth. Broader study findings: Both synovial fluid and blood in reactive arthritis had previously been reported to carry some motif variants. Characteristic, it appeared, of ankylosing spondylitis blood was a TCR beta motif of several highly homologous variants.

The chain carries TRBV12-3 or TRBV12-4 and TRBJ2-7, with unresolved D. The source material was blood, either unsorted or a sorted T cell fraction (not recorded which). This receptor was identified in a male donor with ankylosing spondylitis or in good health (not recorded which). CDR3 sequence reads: CASSFTGFFSYEQYF. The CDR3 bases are TGTGCCAGCAGTTTCACGGGTTTCTTCTCCTACGAGCAGTACTTC.